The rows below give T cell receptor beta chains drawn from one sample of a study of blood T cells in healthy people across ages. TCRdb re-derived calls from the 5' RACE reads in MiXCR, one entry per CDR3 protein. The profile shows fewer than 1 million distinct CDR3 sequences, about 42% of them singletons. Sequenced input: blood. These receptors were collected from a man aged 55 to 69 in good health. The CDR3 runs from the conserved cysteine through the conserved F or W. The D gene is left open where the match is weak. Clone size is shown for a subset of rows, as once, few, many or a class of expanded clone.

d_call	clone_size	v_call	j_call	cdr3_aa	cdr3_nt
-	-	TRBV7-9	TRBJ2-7	CASSLAQASSYNEQYF	TGTGCCAGCAGCTTAGCGCAAGCGAGTTCCTACAATGAGCAGTACTTC
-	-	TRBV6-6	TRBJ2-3	CATGVGGRGRTDTQYF	TGTGCCACCGGGGTGGGGGGTCGGGGGAGGACAGATACGCAGTATTTT
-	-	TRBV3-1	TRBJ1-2	CASSKGPGLYGYTF	TGTGCCAGCAGCAAGGGACCGGGGCTCTATGGCTACACCTTC
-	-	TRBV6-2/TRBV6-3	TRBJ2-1	CACSGGEPGFF	TGTGCCTGCAGTGGCGGGGAGCCGGGGTTCTTC
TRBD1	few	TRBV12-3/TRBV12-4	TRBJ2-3	CASSPGTGSTTDTQYF	TGTGCCAGCAGTCCCGGGACAGGGTCTACCACAGATACGCAGTATTTT
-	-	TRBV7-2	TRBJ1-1	CASSFLDSLRNTEAFF	TGTGCCAGCAGCTTTCTGGACAGCTTAAGAAACACTGAAGCTTTCTTT
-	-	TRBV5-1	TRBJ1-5	CASSLTTGDNQPQHF	TGCGCCAGCAGCCTTACGACGGGTGACAATCAGCCCCAGCATTTT
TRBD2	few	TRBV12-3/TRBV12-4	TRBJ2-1	CASSLMLAGGRPYNEQFF	TGTGCCAGCAGTTTAATGCTAGCGGGGGGGCGTCCCTACAATGAGCAGTTCTTC
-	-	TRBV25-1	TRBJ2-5	CASSESRGTGAIQETQYF	TGTGCCAGCAGTGAATCCAGGGGAACCGGGGCGATCCAAGAGACCCAGTACTTC
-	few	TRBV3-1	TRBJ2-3	CASSQRRWSTDTQYF	TGTGCCAGCAGCCAAAGGCGTTGGAGCACAGATACGCAGTATTTT
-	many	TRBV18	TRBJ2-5	CASAPNPETQYF	TGTGCCAGCGCACCAAACCCGGAGACCCAGTACTTC
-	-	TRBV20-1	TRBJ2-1	CSARDTGQFGYNEQFF	TGCAGTGCTAGAGATACCGGACAGTTTGGATACAATGAGCAGTTCTTC
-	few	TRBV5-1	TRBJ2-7	CASSQQGSNEQYF	TGCGCCAGCAGCCAGCAGGGAAGCAACGAGCAGTACTTC
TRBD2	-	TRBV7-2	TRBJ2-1	CASSPPGLAGYEQFF	TGTGCCAGCAGCCCACCGGGACTAGCGGGGTATGAGCAGTTCTTC
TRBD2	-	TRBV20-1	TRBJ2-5	CSASGLAGVQETQYF	TGCAGTGCTAGCGGACTCGCGGGGGTCCAAGAGACCCAGTACTTC
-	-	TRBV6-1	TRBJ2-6	CASGTGAGANVLTF	TGTGCCAGCGGGACTGGGGCTGGGGCCAACGTCCTGACTTTC
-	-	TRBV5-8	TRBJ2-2	CASSVGGFVGELFF	TGTGCCAGCAGCGTAGGGGGGTTCGTCGGGGAGCTGTTTTTT
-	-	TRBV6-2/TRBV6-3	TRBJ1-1	CATHPAGSFEAFF	TGTGCCACCCATCCGGCAGGGAGTTTTGAAGCTTTCTTT
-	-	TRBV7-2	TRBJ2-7	CASSPWGAYSYEQYF	TGTGCCAGCAGCCCTTGGGGGGCGTACTCCTACGAGCAGTACTTC
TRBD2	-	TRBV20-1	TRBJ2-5	CSARGRLAGVQETQYF	TGCAGTGCTAGAGGGAGACTAGCGGGGGTGCAAGAGACCCAGTACTTC
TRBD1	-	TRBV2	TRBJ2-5	CASKAQGVIQETQYF	TGTGCCAGCAAAGCCCAGGGGGTGATCCAAGAGACCCAGTACTTC
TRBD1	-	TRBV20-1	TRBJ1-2	CSASGDSINYGYTF	TGCAGTGCTAGTGGGGACAGCATAAACTATGGCTACACCTTC
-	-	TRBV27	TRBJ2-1	CASSFPGGAYNEQFF	TGTGCCAGCAGTTTTCCGGGGGGCGCCTACAATGAGCAGTTCTTC
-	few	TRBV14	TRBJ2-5	CASSQQTGAPIGQETQYF	TGTGCCAGCAGCCAACAGACAGGCGCCCCGATCGGCCAAGAGACCCAGTACTTC
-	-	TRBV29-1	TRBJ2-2	CSVGSGGTGELFF	TGCAGCGTTGGCTCAGGAGGCACCGGGGAGCTGTTTTTT
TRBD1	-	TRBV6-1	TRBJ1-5	CASSGLTGDHQPQHF	TGTGCCAGCAGTGGATTGACAGGGGATCATCAGCCCCAGCATTTT
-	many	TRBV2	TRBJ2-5	CASSEATDPQETQYF	TGTGCCAGCAGTGAAGCCACAGATCCCCAAGAGACCCAGTACTTC
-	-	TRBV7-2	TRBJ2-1	CASSASVSNEQFF	TGTGCCAGCAGCGCCAGCGTGAGTAATGAGCAGTTCTTC
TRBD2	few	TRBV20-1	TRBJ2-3	CSAVRAGNFQDTQYF	TGCAGTGCCGTTCGAGCGGGGAACTTTCAAGATACGCAGTATTTT
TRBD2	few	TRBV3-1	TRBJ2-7	CASSQGSGGATEQYF	TGTGCCAGCAGCCAAGGTAGCGGGGGGGCGACCGAGCAGTACTTC
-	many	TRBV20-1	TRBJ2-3	CSARLGDTQYF	TGCAGTGCTAGATTAGGAGATACGCAGTATTTT
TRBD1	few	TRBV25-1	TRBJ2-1	CASSLGQGAFNEQFF	TGTGCCAGCAGCCTGGGACAGGGGGCTTTCAATGAGCAGTTCTTC
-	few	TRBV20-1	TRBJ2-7	CSARYNSRGEQYF	TGCAGTGCTAGGTACAACAGTAGGGGCGAGCAGTACTTC
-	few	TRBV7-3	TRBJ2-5	CASSYGGRGAGETQYF	TGTGCCAGCAGCTACGGAGGCAGGGGAGCGGGAGAGACCCAGTACTTC
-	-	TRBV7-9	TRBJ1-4	CASSLVSAATNEKLFF	TGTGCCAGCAGCTTAGTGTCCGCCGCAACTAATGAAAAACTGTTTTTT
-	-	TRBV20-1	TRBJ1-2	CSARDVNKPEYGYTF	TGCAGTGCTAGAGATGTTAACAAGCCGGAGTATGGCTACACCTTC
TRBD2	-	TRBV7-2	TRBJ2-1	CTSSLGGGGAYNEQFF	TGTACCAGCAGCTTAGGAGGCGGGGGGGCCTACAATGAGCAGTTCTTC
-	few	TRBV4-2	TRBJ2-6	CASSQEGTRGNVLTF	TGTGCCAGCAGCCAAGAAGGGACGAGAGGCAACGTCCTGACTTTC
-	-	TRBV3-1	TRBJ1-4	CASSQDMGGANEKLFF	TGTGCCAGCAGCCAAGATATGGGGGGAGCAAATGAAAAACTGTTTTTT
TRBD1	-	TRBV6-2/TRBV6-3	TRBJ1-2	CASSRTGAVYGYTF	TGTGCCAGCAGCAGGACAGGGGCCGTCTATGGCTACACCTTC
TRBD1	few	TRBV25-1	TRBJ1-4	CASSEYGKGGGMEKLFF	TGTGCCAGCAGTGAATATGGTAAAGGGGGCGGAATGGAAAAACTGTTTTTT
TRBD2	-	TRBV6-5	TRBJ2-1	CASSPSGRAYNEQFF	TGTGCCAGCAGTCCTAGCGGAAGGGCCTACAATGAGCAGTTCTTC
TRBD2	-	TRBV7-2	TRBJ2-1	CASRSALGAGVDNEQFF	TGTGCCAGCAGATCCGCCCTGGGAGCGGGGGTAGACAATGAGCAGTTCTTC
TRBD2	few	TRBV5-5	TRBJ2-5	CASGTAGREGETQYF	TGTGCCAGCGGCACGGCAGGGAGGGAAGGAGAGACCCAGTACTTC
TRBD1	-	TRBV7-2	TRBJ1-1	CASSLRDSLTEAFF	TGTGCCAGCAGCCTCCGGGACAGCCTCACTGAAGCTTTCTTT
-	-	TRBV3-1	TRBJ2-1	CASSRMPYNEQFF	TGTGCCAGCAGCCGGATGCCCTACAATGAGCAGTTCTTC
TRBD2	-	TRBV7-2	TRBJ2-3	CASSLAALAGGGDTQYF	TGTGCCAGCAGCTTAGCGGCCCTAGCGGGAGGGGGCGATACGCAGTATTTT
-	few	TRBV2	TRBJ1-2	CASSDNPNYGYTF	TGTGCCAGCAGTGATAACCCAAACTATGGCTACACCTTC
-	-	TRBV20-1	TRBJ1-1	CSARPDQGQNTEAFF	TGCAGTGCTAGGCCGGACCAAGGTCAGAACACTGAAGCTTTCTTT
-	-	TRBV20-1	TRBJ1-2	CSATKSRVYGYTF	TGCAGTGCTACGAAGAGCAGGGTGTATGGCTACACCTTC
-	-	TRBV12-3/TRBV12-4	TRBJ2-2	CASSRQTSTGELFF	TGTGCCAGCAGTAGACAGACAAGCACCGGGGAGCTGTTTTTT
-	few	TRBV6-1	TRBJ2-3	CATSTVMSTDTQYF	TGTGCCACTTCAACAGTCATGAGCACAGATACGCAGTATTTT